This T cell receptor beta chain came from a study of graft-versus-host responses after intestinal transplantation. In the study overall: Each recipient received anti-thymocyte globulin induction, then tacrolimus and steroids for about 3 years.

Study conclusions and caveats: Recipient marrow contained GvH clones, some of which appeared first in ileum or blood. Clonal ratios of graft-versus-host to host-versus-graft in allografts were high for patients exhibiting graft-donor T cell macrochimerism.

Regarding this clone: Its matching antigen is unknown.

Sequenced by immunoSEQ multiplex PCR; TCRdb stores in-frame clones only, minus some. The table has roughly 130,000 clones, nearly 95% seen once. The CDR3 runs 15 residues. With 2 bases clipped from V and 4 bases from J, the junction kept 8 bases outside the gene matches. Germline loops: CDR1 SGHRS, CDR2 YFSETQ. Source: unstimulated CD4+ T cells sorted from spleen or lymph node cells, taken before intestinal transplant. This TCR was recovered from a human donor who received an intestinal transplant. The genes are TRBV5-1 and TRBJ1-1; 7 bases map to TRBD1. The CDR3 nucleotides are TGCGCCAGCAGCTTCTCCCCGGGACAGCCCACTGAAGCTTTCTTT. It translates to CASSFSPGQPTEAFF.